This is a list of T cell receptor beta chains from one sample in a study of CD8 T cells in Susac syndrome. TCRdb reanalysed the immunoSEQ multiplex PCR reads using MiXCR and keeps one entry per CDR3 protein. The sample lists 300,000 to 350,000 distinct CDR3 sequences; 92% were seen once. Sample: CD4+ T cells from PBMCs. The receptors come from a human donor with multiple sclerosis. CDR3s include the opening cysteine and the closing phenylalanine or tryptophan. The D gene is left open where the match is weak. Rows give clone size only sometimes, using once, few, many, or a class for an expanded clone.

d_gene	abundance	v_gene	j_gene	CDR3aa	CDR3nt
NA	NA	TRBV7-3	TRBJ2-3	CASSRGTPPDTQYF	TGTGCCAGCAGCCGCGGGACACCCCCAGATACGCAGTATTTT
TRBD1	NA	TRBV19	TRBJ1-2	CASSIGQALGYGYTF	TGTGCCAGTAGTATCGGACAGGCTTTGGGGTATGGCTACACCTTC
NA	NA	TRBV20-1	TRBJ1-5	CSARDYLIGQPQHF	TGCAGTGCTAGAGATTACCTAATTGGGCAGCCCCAGCATTTT
NA	NA	TRBV6-2/TRBV6-3	TRBJ2-1	CASRDQPQRNEQFF	TGTGCCAGCAGAGACCAACCCCAGCGCAATGAGCAGTTCTTC
TRBD2	NA	TRBV27	TRBJ2-7	CASKTSGPNYEQYF	TGTGCCAGCAAAACTAGCGGACCGAACTACGAGCAGTACTTC
NA	NA	TRBV7-2	TRBJ2-1	CASSLAGRHNEQFF	TGTGCCAGCAGCTTAGCGGGACGGCACAATGAGCAGTTCTTC
NA	NA	TRBV3-1	TRBJ2-6	CASSQVGDWANVLTF	TGTGCCAGCAGCCAAGTGGGGGACTGGGCCAACGTCCTGACTTTC
TRBD2	NA	TRBV6-5	TRBJ2-7	CASSLLAGADEQYF	TGTGCCAGCAGCTTACTAGCGGGAGCTGACGAGCAGTACTTC
NA	NA	TRBV18	TRBJ2-7	CASSPGQLTGEQYF	TGTGCCAGCTCACCTGGACAGCTGACTGGCGAGCAGTACTTC
TRBD1	NA	TRBV7-2	TRBJ1-4	CASSLTGARTNEKLFF	TGTGCCAGCAGCCTTACAGGGGCGAGGACTAATGAAAAACTGTTTTTT
TRBD1	NA	TRBV20-1	TRBJ1-5	CSARAGTAGQPQHF	TGCAGTGCTAGAGCAGGGACAGCCGGGCAGCCCCAGCATTTT
NA	NA	TRBV6-2/TRBV6-3	TRBJ2-3	CARKEGHDTQYF	TGTGCCAGGAAGGAGGGCCATGATACGCAGTATTTT
TRBD2	NA	TRBV5-4	TRBJ2-3	CASSPPGTSGTDTQYF	TGTGCCAGCAGCCCGCCGGGGACTAGCGGCACAGATACGCAGTATTTT
TRBD1	NA	TRBV6-5	TRBJ1-1	CASIPRDRGGGAFF	TGTGCCAGCATCCCCCGGGACAGGGGAGGAGGAGCTTTCTTT
NA	NA	TRBV5-1	TRBJ2-7	CAAHTRDTNCYLSYEQYF	TGCGCCGCACACACCCGGGACACCAACTGCTATCTCTCCTACGAGCAGTACTTC
TRBD1	NA	TRBV18	TRBJ2-2	CASSPQGASTGELFF	TGTGCCAGCTCACCCCAGGGGGCGAGTACCGGGGAGCTGTTTTTT
NA	few	TRBV5-6	TRBJ2-3	CASSFYTDTQYF	TGTGCCAGCAGCTTTTACACAGATACGCAGTATTTT
TRBD1	NA	TRBV18	TRBJ1-2	CASSPGTVDGYTF	TGTGCCAGCTCCCCCGGGACAGTGGATGGCTACACCTTC
NA	NA	TRBV20-1	TRBJ1-1	CSASRAPSLNTEAFF	TGCAGTGCTTCAAGGGCCCCGTCGCTGAACACTGAAGCTTTCTTT
NA	NA	TRBV20-1	TRBJ1-1	CSAPSQGPNTEAFF	TGCAGTGCACCGTCACAGGGACCGAACACTGAAGCTTTCTTT
NA	NA	TRBV6-5	TRBJ2-2	CATYRDTDTGELFF	TGTGCCACCTACCGGGACACTGACACCGGGGAGCTGTTTTTT
NA	NA	TRBV7-8	TRBJ1-5	CASSLVSWPSNQPQHF	TGTGCCAGCAGCCTCGTTTCTTGGCCTAGCAATCAGCCCCAGCATTTT
TRBD2	NA	TRBV27	TRBJ2-1	CASRLRLAGGPYNEQFF	TGTGCCAGCAGGTTACGTTTAGCGGGAGGGCCATACAATGAGCAGTTCTTC
NA	NA	TRBV12-3/TRBV12-4	TRBJ1-1	CASNDLLNTEAFF	TGTGCCAGCAACGACCTCCTGAACACTGAAGCTTTCTTT
NA	NA	TRBV10-3	TRBJ2-7	CAISGDGSSYEQYF	TGTGCCATCAGTGGGGACGGGAGCTCCTACGAGCAGTACTTC
NA	NA	TRBV19	TRBJ1-2	CASSIGRDSYGYTF	TGTGCCAGTAGTATCGGCAGGGATAGCTATGGCTACACCTTC